This entry lists 5 T cell receptor beta chains sequenced from one sample in a study of monozygotic twins with cystic fibrosis (dated by TCRdb to the early 2020s). The library was prepared using the immunoSEQ multiplex PCR assay. TCRdb obtained this table from immuneACCESS and retained in-frame rearrangements with V and J assigned. These tables miss some clones; where compared with another copy, unresolved V genes account for less than half of the shortfall, and the remainder is unexplained. The sample table holds roughly 13,000 clones, of which 80% to 90% were seen once. The ten largest clones take up 0.65% to 0.8% of the sample. Sequencing was done on a sample of blood. These receptors were obtained from a boy younger than 18 with cystic fibrosis.

This clone was counted only a few times. V is TRBV5-1 and J is TRBJ1-1; 8 bases are shared with TRBD1. Losses at the gene ends were 4 bases for V and 3 bases for J; bases not matched to a gene: 8. CDR1 and CDR2 from the germline V gene are SGHRS and YFSETQ. This CDR3 comprises 15 residues. The CDR3 reads CASSRGQGMDTEAFF. CDR3 coding DNA: TGCGCCAGCAGCAGAGGACAGGGTATGGACACTGAAGCTTTCTTT.

This chain uses TRBV6-1 with TRBJ1-2; possible D gene TRBD1, 5 bases. This CDR3 is built from 14 residues. The ends were cut back, 9 bases at V and 4 bases at J, with 18 bases in the middle. Germline V gene sequence: CDR1 MNHNS, CDR2 SASEGT. CDR3 DNA: TGTGCCAGTAAAAGAGATTTGCAGGGCTATGGCTACACCTTC. Its translation: CASKRDLQGYGYTF.

The chain recombines TRBV11-2 with TRBJ2-7; D perhaps matches TRBD2 (5 bases). The CDR3 is made up of 16 amino acids. The ends were cut back, 0 bases at V and 5 bases at J, with 17 bases in the middle. Per the germline V gene, CDR1 is SGHAT and CDR2 is FQNNGV. The CDR3 sequence is CASSLDVSVEVDEQYF. CDR3 sequence (DNA): TGTGCCAGCAGCTTAGATGTGAGCGTGGAGGTAGACGAGCAGTACTTC.

CDR3 nucleotides: TGTGCCAGCAGCCCCCGGGAGGGGGCAAATCAAGAGACCCAGTACTTC. Its translation: CASSPREGANQETQYF. The chain recombines TRBV11-2 with TRBJ2-5, with a weak D call TRBD2 (8 bases). CDR1 and CDR2 (germline): SGHAT, FQNNGV. V was pared by 5 bases and J by 2 bases, with 18 bases between. CDR3 length: 16 residues. Combining the CDR3 with reference TRBV11-2 and TRBJ2-5 gives the whole variable domain EAGVAQSPRYKIIEKRQSVAFWCNPISGHATLYWYQQILGQGPKLLIQFQNNGVVDDSQLPKDRFSAERLKGVDSTLKIQPAKLEDSAVYLCASSPREGANQETQYFGPGTRLLVL.

This chain uses TRBV7-3 with TRBJ2-1; D unclear. Germline loops: CDR1 SGHTA, CDR2 FQGTGA. The CDR3 is made up of 15 amino acids. Between the trimmed V and J ends, which lost 0 bases and 8 bases, there was a span of 14 bases. CDR3 region: CASSLTLVREHEQFF. DNA for the CDR3: TGTGCCAGCAGCTTAACGTTAGTAAGGGAACATGAGCAGTTCTTC.